This TCR beta chain was sequenced for a study of T cell changes during pregnancy in multiple sclerosis. Clones were read by immunoSEQ multiplex PCR, and TCRdb kept only the in-frame ones, dropping some. This sample has more than 65,000 clones, with roughly nine tenths found just once. This clone showed up just once. V was clipped by 6 bases and J by 0 bases, with 8 bases between them. This CDR3 is built from 13 residues. Per the germline V gene, CDR1 is LNHDA and CDR2 is SQIVND (reference sequence). The rearrangement uses TRBV19 and TRBJ1-2; D is possibly TRBD1 (5 bases). The sequence came from a female donor with multiple sclerosis, enrolled in a pregnancy study. The material sequenced was peripheral blood, taken before pregnancy. The CDR3 is CASSRQTNYGYTF. CDR3 DNA sequence: TGTGCCAGTAGCCGACAGACTAACTATGGCTACACCTTC.